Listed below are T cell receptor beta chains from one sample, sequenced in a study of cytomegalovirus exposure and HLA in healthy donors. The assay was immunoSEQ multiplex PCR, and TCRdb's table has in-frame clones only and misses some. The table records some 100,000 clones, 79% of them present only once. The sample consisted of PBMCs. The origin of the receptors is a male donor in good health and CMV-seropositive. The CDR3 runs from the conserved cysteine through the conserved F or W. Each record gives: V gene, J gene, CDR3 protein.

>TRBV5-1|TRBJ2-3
CASSLEGLATDTQYF
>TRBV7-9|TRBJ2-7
CASSLGQGSHEQYF
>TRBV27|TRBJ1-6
CASSPRPNSPLHF
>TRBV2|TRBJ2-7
CASSEVVSGYEQYF
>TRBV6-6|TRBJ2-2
CASSLTGTGNTGELFF
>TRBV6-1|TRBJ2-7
CASSERGGINEQYF
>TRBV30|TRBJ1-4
CAWILSGLGEKLFF
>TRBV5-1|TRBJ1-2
CASSPGGGGYGYTF
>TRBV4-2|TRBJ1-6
CASSPGDRPTVNSPLHF
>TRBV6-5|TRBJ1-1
CASTQGIEAFF
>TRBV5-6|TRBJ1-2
CASSLRTGGGYTF
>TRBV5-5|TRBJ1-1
CASSPGVAEAFF
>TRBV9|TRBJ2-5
CASSEGLAGETQYF
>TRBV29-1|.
CSVLVRGSYEQYF
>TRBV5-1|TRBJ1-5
CASSWGPGGQPQHF
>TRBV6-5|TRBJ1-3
CASSPQGRGGNTIYF
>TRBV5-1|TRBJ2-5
CASSLAGGETQYF
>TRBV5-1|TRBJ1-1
CASGEGHLNTEAFF
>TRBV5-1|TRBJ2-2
CASSFQGTGELFF
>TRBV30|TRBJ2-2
CACKFRDRDTGELFF
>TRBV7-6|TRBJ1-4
CASSGLVTGRGEKLFF
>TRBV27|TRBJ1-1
CASSPRTGSNTEAFF
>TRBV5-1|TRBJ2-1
CASSERGGQDEQFF
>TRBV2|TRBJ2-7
CASSLGLAGRSEQYF
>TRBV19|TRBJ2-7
CASSLRDKDEQYF
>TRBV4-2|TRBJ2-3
CASHSPSTDTQYF
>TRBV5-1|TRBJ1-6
CASSQDRGALGSPLHF
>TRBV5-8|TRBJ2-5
CASSPDYQETQYF
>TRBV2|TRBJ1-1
CASRPGTGRNTEAFF
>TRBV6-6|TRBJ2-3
CASSYNKAGSDTQYF
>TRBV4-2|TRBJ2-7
CASSQDFRTGKLTYEQYF
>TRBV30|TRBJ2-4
CAWSVRGLVAKNIQYF
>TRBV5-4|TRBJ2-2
CASSMSAGELFF
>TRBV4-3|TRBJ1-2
CASSQDGTGPKNYGYTF
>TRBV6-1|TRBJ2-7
CASSLAGTGNYEQYF
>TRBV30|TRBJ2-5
CAWSDLGLAGQETQYF
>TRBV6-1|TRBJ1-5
CASSGLTGDRAQPQHF
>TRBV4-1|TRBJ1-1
CASSQDKGLEAFF
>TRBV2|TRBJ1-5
CASSDSYLSNQPQHF
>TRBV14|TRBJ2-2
CASSQGLAGELFF
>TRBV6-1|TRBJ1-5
CASSETGVNQPQHF
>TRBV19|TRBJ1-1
CASSSGETQTPAFF
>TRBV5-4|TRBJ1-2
CASSLSPDSERGYTF
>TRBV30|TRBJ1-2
CAWTAYRGLRYGYTF
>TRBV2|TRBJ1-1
CASSSQGARNTEAFF
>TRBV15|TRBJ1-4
CATSRDDWQGGDEKLFF
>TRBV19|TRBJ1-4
CASEQGTANEKLFF
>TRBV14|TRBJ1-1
CASSQYQGTNSEAFF
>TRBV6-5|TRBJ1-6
CASRKTSSYNSPLHF
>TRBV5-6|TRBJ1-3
CASSVGQVSGNTIYF